The 24 T cell receptor beta chains below were found in one sample sequenced in a study of cytomegalovirus exposure and HLA in healthy donors. PCR used 60 Vbeta primers and 13 Jbeta primers. Assay used: immunoSEQ multiplex PCR; TCRdb lists only in-frame clones, some missing. The sample includes approximately 260,000 clones, 80% to 95% seen only once; the top ten take 1.7%. The specimen sequenced was PBMCs. These receptors were obtained from a girl aged 2 to 9 in good health and CMV-seronegative.

The chain joins TRBV19 to TRBJ2-7; D is unresolved. Germline lookup yields CDR1 LNHDA and CDR2 SQIVND (reference sequence). This CDR3 is 13 amino acids long. The V and J ends lost 3 bases and 6 bases respectively, with 12 bases between them. The CDR3 DNA is TGTGCCAGTAGTATTAGTGGTGCACGCGAGCAGTACTTC. As protein: CASSISGAREQYF.

This CDR3 reads CASSRNFRETQYF. The CDR3 DNA reads as TGTGCCAGCAGCCGCAACTTCAGGGAGACCCAGTACTTC. This rearrangement joins TRBV6-5 to TRBJ2-5, with D unclear. Trimming took 6 bases from V and 5 from J, leaving 13 bases between them. The germline gives CDR1 MNHEY, CDR2 SVGAGI. The CDR3 length is 13 residues.

V usage is TRBV6-1 and J usage is TRBJ1-6; weak D call: TRBD1 (6 bases). V dropped 3 bases and J dropped 6 bases, with 15 bases sitting between them. The CDR3 has 16 residues. Germline-derived CDR1 and CDR2 are MNHNS and SASEGT. CDR3 region: CASSDLNRAPNSPLHF. Written as DNA, the CDR3 is TGTGCCAGCAGTGACCTCAACAGGGCACCTAATTCACCCCTCCACTTT.

The chain combines TRBV27 with TRBJ2-1; 8 bases match TRBD2. The CDR3 consists of 15 residues. Germline loops: CDR1 MNHEY, CDR2 SMNVEV (reference sequence). The ends lost 7 bases at V and 3 bases at J; junction bases unmatched: 8. Written as DNA, the CDR3 is TGTGCCAGCACCGCGTGGAGCGGGGGCTACAATGAGCAGTTCTTC. It encodes CASTAWSGGYNEQFF.

V usage is TRBV5-4 and J usage is TRBJ2-5, with 10 bases lining up with TRBD1. The germline V gene encodes CDR1 SGHNT and CDR2 YYREEE (reference sequence). J gave up 3 bases and V 5 bases, and 7 bases lay outside the gene matches. The CDR3 runs to 15 residues. The CDR3 bases are TGTGCCAGCAGACAGACCGGGACAGGGGAAGAGACCCAGTACTTC. It codes for CASRQTGTGEETQYF.

This clone was detected once. V gene TRBV28 combines with J gene TRBJ2-4; the D gene is possibly TRBD2 (5 bases). Trimming removed 1 base at V and 0 bases at J, with 22 bases between. This CDR3 is built from 20 residues. Germline V lookup: CDR1 MDHEN, CDR2 SYDVKM. CDR3 protein: CASSLLGVGGEFLAKNIQYF. The CDR3, as DNA: TGTGCCAGCAGTTTATTGGGTGTAGGAGGAGAGTTTCTAGCCAAAAACATTCAGTACTTC.

This sequence joins TRBV2 and TRBJ1-5; D is unclear. Germline-derived CDR1 and CDR2 are SNHLY and FYNNEI. The CDR3 is made up of 13 amino acids. V was shortened by 2 bases and J by 9 bases, with 11 bases between the two germline ends. As DNA, the CDR3 is TGTGCCAGCAGTGAATCGGCGGTTCGGCCCCAGCATTTT. Amino acids: CASSESAVRPQHF.

The sample holds one count of this clone. The chain has TRBV6-5 and TRBJ1-3; tentatively, D is TRBD1 (6 bases). This CDR3 comprises 15 residues. The germline CDR1 and CDR2 sequences are MNHEY and SVGAGI. V lost 7 bases and J lost 4, with 17 bases in between. The chain's CDR3 is CASIKNRAVGNTIYF. The CDR3, as DNA: TGTGCCAGCATCAAAAACAGGGCTGTCGGAAACACCATATATTTT.

In this sample, this clone turned up once. The chain couples TRBV5-1 to TRBJ2-2; D might be TRBD2 (5 bases). V was clipped by 7 bases and J by 6 bases, with 16 bases between them. The germline V gene encodes CDR1 SGHRS and CDR2 YFSETQ. The CDR3 totals 14 residues. The CDR3: CASSSEGPPGELFF. CDR3 coding DNA: TGCGCCAGCTCGTCTGAGGGCCCCCCCGGGGAGCTGTTTTTT.

The genes are TRBV5-6 and TRBJ2-7; 9 bases map to TRBD1. The V gene's germline CDR1 is SGHDT and CDR2 YYEEEE. The CDR3 length is 14 residues. The J segment lost 1 base and the V segment lost 4 bases, leaving 3 bases of the junction unmatched. The CDR3 reads CASSAGTGSYEQYF. CDR3 nucleotide sequence: TGTGCCAGCAGCGCCGGGACAGGGTCCTACGAGCAGTACTTC.

The V gene is TRBV5-6, the J gene TRBJ2-3; D not certain. In germline, CDR1 is SGHDT, CDR2 YYEEEE. There are 16 residues in the CDR3. V was shortened by 4 bases and J by 0 bases, with 15 bases between the two germline ends. The CDR3: CASSPRVGFSTDTQYF. Written as DNA, the CDR3 is TGTGCCAGCAGCCCCCGGGTTGGATTTAGCACAGATACGCAGTATTTT.

The V and J genes are TRBV5-1 and TRBJ2-3; TRBD2 matches 7 bases. Unmatched junction bases numbered 6, after V lost 0 bases and J lost 2 bases. The CDR3 totals 16 residues. CDR1 and CDR2 from the germline V gene are SGHRS and YFSETQ. CDR3 nucleotide sequence: TGCGCCAGCAGCTTGGTGGCTAGCGGATTCACAGATACGCAGTATTTT. Translated, it gives CASSLVASGFTDTQYF.

The chain uses TRBV7-8 and TRBJ2-7, with 11 nucleotides matching TRBD1. V lost 3 bases, J lost 5 bases, and 6 bases stayed unmatched. CDR3 size: 15 residues. Germline assignment: CDR1 SGHVS and CDR2 FQNEAQ. The CDR3 spells CASSFRRTGGDEQYF. The CDR3 DNA sequence: TGTGCCAGCAGCTTTCGGCGGACAGGGGGCGACGAGCAGTACTTC.

The V call is TRBV2, the J call TRBJ2-3; D call uncertain. The length of the CDR3 is 12 residues. V was clipped by 3 bases and J by 6 bases, with 7 bases between them. Germline loops: CDR1 SNHLY, CDR2 FYNNEI. As DNA, the CDR3 is TGTGCCAGCAGTGACCTCGGTGATACGCAGTATTTT. Amino acid sequence: CASSDLGDTQYF.

The J gene is TRBJ2-7, the V gene TRBV19; possibly TRBD1 for D (6 bases). The CDR3 spans 13 residues. The germline CDR1 and CDR2 sequences are LNHDA and SQIVND (reference sequence). V lost 2 bases and J lost 2, with 7 bases in between. The CDR3 coding sequence is TGTGCCAGTAGTATATGGGACACCTACGAGCAGTACTTC. Translation: CASSIWDTYEQYF.

The chain joins TRBV6-5 to TRBJ1-6; TRBD1 matches 7 bases. The CDR3 is 13 amino acids. V gave up 7 bases and J gave up 5 bases; unmatched junction bases: 2. CDR1 and CDR2 from the germline V gene are MNHEY and SVGAGI. The CDR3 coding sequence is TGTGCCAGCAAGGGGGCAGATAATTCACCCCTCCACTTT. Its protein is CASKGADNSPLHF.

This chain links TRBV5-1 with TRBJ2-2; D is perhaps TRBD1 (5 bases). V was clipped by 2 bases and J by 1 base, with 15 bases between them. Per the germline V gene, CDR1 is SGHRS and CDR2 is YFSETQ. The CDR3 length is 17 residues. The CDR3 DNA reads TGCGCCAGCAGCTTAAACAGGACACTTAAGAACACCGGGGAGCTGTTTTTT. It codes for CASSLNRTLKNTGELFF. The variable domain in full, completed from reference TRBV5-1 and TRBJ2-2, reads KAGVTQTPRYLIKTRGQQVTLSCSPISGHRSVSWYQQTPGQGLQFLFEYFSETQRNKGNFPGRFSGRQFSNSRSEMNVSTLELGDSALYLCASSLNRTLKNTGELFFGEGSRLTVL.

The genes are TRBV7-9 and TRBJ2-2; possibly TRBD1 for D (6 bases). CDR3 length: 15 residues. Trimming took off 2 bases at V and 1 base at J, with 8 bases between the two ends. Germline CDR1 reads SEHNR; CDR2 reads FQNEAQ (reference sequence). The CDR3 DNA reads TGTGCCAGCAGCTTAAAAGGGGGGAACACCGGGGAGCTGTTTTTT. Amino acids: CASSLKGGNTGELFF.

The gene calls are TRBV29-1 and TRBJ1-6; 8 bases match TRBD1. Trimming cost V 6 bases and J 6 bases; bases outside gene matches: 10. CDR3 length: 15 amino acids. From germline, CDR1 is SQVTM and CDR2 ANQGSEA. The CDR3, as DNA: TGCAGCGTGGGGGGAGGGACAGGTAGTAATTCACCCCTCCACTTT. Translated, it gives CSVGGGTGSNSPLHF.

The chain has TRBV27 and TRBJ1-2, with 7 positions matching TRBD1. In germline, CDR1 is MNHEY, CDR2 SMNVEV (reference sequence). Trimming cost V 2 bases and J 4 bases; bases outside gene matches: 10. CDR3 length equals 16 residues. Here the CDR3 DNA reads TGTGCCAGCAGTTTAAACGGCCTGGGACAGAGCTATGGCTACACCTTC. This translates into CASSLNGLGQSYGYTF.

CDR3 protein: CASSSRTGSNYGYTF. The CDR3 coding sequence is TGTGCCAGCAGCTCCAGGACAGGTTCTAACTATGGCTACACCTTC. The gene calls are TRBV4-2 and TRBJ1-2; 7 bases line up with TRBD1. The length of the CDR3 is 15 residues. Germline assignment: CDR1 LGHNA and CDR2 YNFKEQ. Unmatched junction bases numbered 6, after V lost 5 bases and J lost 0 bases.

V usage is TRBV27 and J usage is TRBJ2-1, with D possibly being TRBD2 (6 bases). The CDR3 totals 14 residues. The ends were cut back, 6 bases at V and 7 bases at J, with 16 bases in the middle. Looked up from germline, CDR1 is MNHEY and CDR2 is SMNVEV (reference sequence). The CDR3 DNA sequence: TGTGCCAGCAGAATTTATTACGCGGGGAATGAGCAGTTCTTC. Residues: CASRIYYAGNEQFF.

This clone showed up just once. V is TRBV29-1 and J is TRBJ2-1; 7 bases align to TRBD1. Germline CDR1 SQVTM, CDR2 ANQGSEA. CDR3 length: 14 residues. V shed 1 base and J 7 bases; nucleotides not matched to a gene: 7. CDR3: CSVEARQGRNEQFF. For the CDR3, the DNA is TGCAGCGTTGAAGCGCGACAGGGTCGAAATGAGCAGTTCTTC.

This clone has a single count. In the same sample, other DNA sequences code for this CDR3. The V and J genes are TRBV29-1 and TRBJ1-2; no clear D. The CDR3 covers 14 residues. V was trimmed by 0 bases and J by 1 base, leaving 9 bases between them. Looked up from germline, CDR1 is SQVTM and CDR2 is ANQGSEA. CDR3 DNA: TGCAGCGTTGAAGATCGAGTGCTTAACTATGGCTACACCTTC. Protein product: CSVEDRVLNYGYTF.